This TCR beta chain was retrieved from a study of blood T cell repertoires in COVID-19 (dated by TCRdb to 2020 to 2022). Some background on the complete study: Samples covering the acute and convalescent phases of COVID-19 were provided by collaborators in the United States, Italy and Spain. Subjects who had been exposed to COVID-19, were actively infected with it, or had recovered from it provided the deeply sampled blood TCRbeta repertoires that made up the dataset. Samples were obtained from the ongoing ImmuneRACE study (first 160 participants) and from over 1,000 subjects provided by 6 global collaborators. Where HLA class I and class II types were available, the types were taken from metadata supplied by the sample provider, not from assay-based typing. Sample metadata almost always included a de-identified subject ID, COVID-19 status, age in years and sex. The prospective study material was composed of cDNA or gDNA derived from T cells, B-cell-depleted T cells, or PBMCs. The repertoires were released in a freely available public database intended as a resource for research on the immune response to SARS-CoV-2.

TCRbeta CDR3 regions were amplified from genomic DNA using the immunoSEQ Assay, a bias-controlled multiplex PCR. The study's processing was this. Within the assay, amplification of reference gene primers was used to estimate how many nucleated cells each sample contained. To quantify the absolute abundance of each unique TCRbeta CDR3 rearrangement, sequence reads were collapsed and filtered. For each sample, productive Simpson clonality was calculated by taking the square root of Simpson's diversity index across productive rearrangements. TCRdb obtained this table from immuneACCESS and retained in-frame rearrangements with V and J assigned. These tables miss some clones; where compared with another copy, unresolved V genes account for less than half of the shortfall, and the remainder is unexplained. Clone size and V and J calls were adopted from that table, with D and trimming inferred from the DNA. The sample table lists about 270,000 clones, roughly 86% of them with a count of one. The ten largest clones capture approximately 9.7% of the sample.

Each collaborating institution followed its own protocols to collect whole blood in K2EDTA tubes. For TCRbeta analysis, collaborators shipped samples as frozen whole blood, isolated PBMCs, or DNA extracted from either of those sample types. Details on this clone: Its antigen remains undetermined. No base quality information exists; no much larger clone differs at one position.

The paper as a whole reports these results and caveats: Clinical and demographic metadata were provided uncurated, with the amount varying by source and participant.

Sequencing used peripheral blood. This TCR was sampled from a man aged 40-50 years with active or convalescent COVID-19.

Read as DNA, the sequence is TGTGCCAGCAGCCAAGGGCGGGCGTCCCCCGGGGAGCAGTACTTC. The translation is CASSQGRASPGEQYF. This receptor chain uses TRBV14 and TRBJ2-7, with a tentative D gene TRBD2 over 5 matching bases. CDR1 and CDR2, per the germline V gene, are SGHDN and FVKESK. V drops 1 base and J drops 7 bases, leaving 17 bases in between. CDR3 length: 15 amino acids, cysteine to phenylalanine. Of all the DNA, just the CDR3 is kept, 45 bases in frame from base 1. The reference TRBV14 and TRBJ2-7 proteins fill in what lies around the CDR3, so the full variable domain reads EAGVTQFPSHSVIEKGQTVTLRCDPISGHDNLYWYRRVMGKEIKFLLHFVKESKQDESGMPNNRFLAERTGGTYSTLKVQPAELEDSGVYFCASSQGRASPGEQYFGPGTRLTVT.